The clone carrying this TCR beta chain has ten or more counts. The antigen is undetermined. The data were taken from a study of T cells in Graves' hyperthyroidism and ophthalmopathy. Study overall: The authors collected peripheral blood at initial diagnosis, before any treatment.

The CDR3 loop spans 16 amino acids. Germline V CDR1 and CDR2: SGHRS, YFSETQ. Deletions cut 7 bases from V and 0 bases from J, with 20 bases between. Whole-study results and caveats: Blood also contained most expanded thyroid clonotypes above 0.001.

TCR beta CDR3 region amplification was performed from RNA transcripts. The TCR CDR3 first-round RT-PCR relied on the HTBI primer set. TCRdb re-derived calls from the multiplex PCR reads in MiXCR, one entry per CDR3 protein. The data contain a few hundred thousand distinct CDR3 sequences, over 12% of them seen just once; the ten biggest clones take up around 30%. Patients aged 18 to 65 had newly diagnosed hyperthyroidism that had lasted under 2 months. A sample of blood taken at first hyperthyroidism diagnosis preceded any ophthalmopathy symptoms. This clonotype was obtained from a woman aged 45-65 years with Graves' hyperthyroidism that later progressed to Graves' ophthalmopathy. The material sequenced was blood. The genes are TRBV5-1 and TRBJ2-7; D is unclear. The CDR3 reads CASGSNRRSGSYEQYF. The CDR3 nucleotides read TGCGCCAGCGGTTCCAATCGGCGGAGTGGCTCCTACGAGCAGTACTTC.